This TCR beta chain appears in the sequencing data of a study of blood T cells in healthy people across ages. The CDR3 contains 18 residues. With 7 bases removed from V and 0 bases from J, the gap between germline ends came to 22 bases. CDR1 and CDR2 from the germline V gene are SNHLY and FYNNEI. A second roughly 7 to 12 cycle PCR used barcoded and J-beta primers. MiXCR, run by TCRdb on the 5' RACE reads, gives a single entry per CDR3 protein. Here the sample spans under 2 million distinct CDR3 sequences, roughly 32% being singletons. This receptor was taken from a woman in her thirties in good health. The chain uses TRBV2 and TRBJ2-1; D possibly corresponds to TRBD2 (5 bases). The sample taken for sequencing was blood. In DNA, the CDR3 is TGTGCCAGCACTCCCGGGATAAACCCCGCTCGCTCCTACAATGAGCAGTTCTTC. Protein sequence: CASTPGINPARSYNEQFF.